This entry lists 26 T cell receptor beta chains sequenced from one sample in a study of Graves' ophthalmopathy and Graves' hyperthyroidism. RNA transcripts were the template, and TCR beta CDR3 regions were amplified from them. After a first-round RT-PCR with HTBI primers, a second-round multiplex PCR was run. Each CDR3 protein is one row after TCRdb ran MiXCR on the multiplex PCR reads. The sample consists of roughly 600,000 distinct CDR3 sequences, 35% to 40% of them appearing once. Sequenced sample: peripheral blood or thyroid tissue (not recorded which). These receptor sequences come from an adult man with Graves' hyperthyroidism.

This clonotype has ten or more counts. This chain joins TRBV6-6 and TRBJ1-2; TRBD1 matches at 8 bases. The CDR3 contains 15 residues. CDR1 and CDR2 from the germline V gene are MNHNY and SVGAGI (reference sequence). V trimming: 2 bases; J trimming: 8 bases; junction bases outside the gene matches: 10. CDR3: CASSYEDRGGKGYTF. Written as DNA, the CDR3 is TGTGCCAGCAGTTACGAAGACAGGGGAGGGAAAGGCTACACCTTC.

This clonotype is a singleton in its sample. The chain carries TRBV7-2 and TRBJ2-7; 8 positions match TRBD1. This CDR3 region has 12 residues. The germline gives CDR1 SGHTA, CDR2 FQGNSA. After removal of 3 bases from V and 9 bases from J, the junction contained 4 bases not matched to a gene. CDR3 nucleotide sequence: TGTGCCAGCAGCTTCTCAGGGGGCGGGCAGTACTTC. This gives the protein CASSFSGGGQYF.

The rearrangement joins TRBV25-1 to TRBJ1-6, with 8 bases that match TRBD1. J gave up 7 bases and V 2 bases, and 10 bases lay outside the gene matches. CDR1 is MGHDK and CDR2 is SYGVNS in the germline V gene. This CDR3 has 17 amino acids. CDR3 loop: CASSEQGAERLNSPLHF. CDR3 DNA sequence: TGTGCCAGCAGTGAACAGGGGGCTGAGAGGCTGAATTCACCCCTCCACTTT.

Remarks on this clonotype: One end of the junction varies from germline; a read error may be responsible. The chain has TRBV7-8 and TRBJ2-7; 11 bases fit TRBD2. Germline V gene sequence: CDR1 SGHVS, CDR2 FQNEAQ. CDR3 length equals 16 residues. The CDR3 protein is CASSDLRLAGSYEQCF. The CDR3 DNA follows: TGTGCCAGCAGTGACCTACGACTAGCGGGATCCTACGAGCAGTGCTTC.

As concerns this clonotype: This may be a read error: a much more frequent sequence differs by one nucleotide. This likely comes from a read error, as the CDR3 has no conserved phenylalanine or tryptophan at its end. This chain connects TRBV14 to TRBJ1-1, with 11 positions matching TRBD1. In germline, CDR1 is SGHDN, CDR2 FVKESK. The CDR3 is 13 amino acids. V lost 2 bases and J lost 10; bases outside the gene matches: 3. CDR3 coding DNA: TGTGCCAGCAGCCAAACCGGGACAGGGGGAGCTTTCTCT. Residues: CASSQTGTGGAFS.

The chain employs TRBV2 and TRBJ1-5; 11 bases align to TRBD1. The CDR3 is 15 residues long. Germline V gives CDR1 SNHLY, CDR2 FYNNEI. V gave up 5 bases and J gave up 4 bases; unmatched junction bases: 4. DNA of the CDR3: TGTGCCAGCAGTACGGACAGGGGGCGTAATCAGCCCCAGCATTTT. Protein product: CASSTDRGRNQPQHF.

This clonotype was detected many times. CDR3 bases: TGTGCCAGTAGTCCCGAAGGGGAGTATGGCTACACCTTC. Protein product: CASSPEGEYGYTF. J is TRBJ1-2 and V is TRBV19; D is perhaps TRBD1 (5 bases). This CDR3 is built from 13 residues. Germline CDR1 reads LNHDA; CDR2 reads SQIVND (reference sequence). Trimming removed 5 bases from V and 5 bases from J, with 12 bases in between.

This chain links TRBV7-9 with TRBJ1-5; TRBD1 aligns across 9 bases. This CDR3 has 16 residues. Per the germline V gene, CDR1 is SEHNR and CDR2 is FQNEAQ (reference sequence). The V and J ends lost 5 bases and 3 bases, in that order; junction bases with no gene match: 8. The CDR3 region is CASSDRDRDHNQPQHF. The CDR3 region has the DNA TGTGCCAGCAGCGACCGGGACAGGGATCACAATCAGCCCCAGCATTTT.

This clonotype was seen a handful of times. In DNA, the CDR3 is TGTGCCAGCAGTCACATTCGGGCGGGGGCCACTGAAGCTTTCTTT. It codes for CASSHIRAGATEAFF. V gene TRBV6-2 or TRBV6-3 combines with J gene TRBJ1-1; TRBD1 is a possible D gene (6 bases). CDR1 MNHEY and CDR2 SVGEGT come from the germline V gene. The V end was cut by 5 bases, the J end by 4 bases, with 17 bases between. The CDR3 covers 15 residues.

Many counts were recorded for this clonotype. This sequence joins TRBV5-4 and TRBJ2-5; 12 bases match TRBD2. There are 17 residues in the CDR3. Germline loops: CDR1 SGHNT, CDR2 YYREEE (reference sequence). Germline trimming cut 0 bases from V and 5 bases from J; bases unmatched to any gene: 8. The CDR3 nucleotides read TGTGCCAGCAGCTTGGCCAGACTAGCGGGAGAGGGGGAGACCCAGTACTTC. Protein product: CASSLARLAGEGETQYF.

In this sample, this clonotype turned up many times. The chain couples TRBV2 to TRBJ1-1, with 7 bases fitting TRBD1. CDR1 SNHLY and CDR2 FYNNEI come from the germline V gene. The CDR3 runs to 13 residues. Germline trimming cut 6 bases from V and 6 bases from J; bases unmatched to any gene: 7. The CDR3 DNA reads TGTGCCAGCAGGTTTGACAGGGTGTCTGAAGCTTTCTTT. As protein: CASRFDRVSEAFF. The full variable domain, with the rest looked up from reference TRBV2 and TRBJ1-1, is EPEVTQTPSHQVTQMGQEVILRCVPISNHLYFYWYRQILGQKVEFLVSFYNNEISEKSEIFDDQFSVERPDGSNFTLKIRSTKLEDSAMYFCASRFDRVSEAFFGQGTRLTVV.

The rearrangement links TRBV24-1 to TRBJ1-3; D not resolved. Per the germline V gene, CDR1 is KGHDR and CDR2 is SFDVKD. V lost 4 bases to trimming and J lost 8 bases, with 17 bases between them. The CDR3 is 15 residues long. CDR3 protein: CATSDSPNYGYTIYF. The CDR3 DNA reads as TGTGCCACCAGTGACAGCCCTAACTATGGCTACACCATATATTTT.

Ten or more counts support this clonotype. V gene TRBV19 combines with J gene TRBJ1-1; possibly TRBD1 for D (6 bases). The CDR3 is made up of 14 amino acids. Trimming cost V 3 bases and J 1 base, with 9 bases left between them. Germline V lookup: CDR1 LNHDA, CDR2 SQIVND (reference sequence). The CDR3: CASSIGQWNTEAFF. In DNA, the CDR3 is TGTGCCAGTAGTATCGGACAGTGGAACACTGAAGCTTTCTTT.

A single count supports this clonotype. The chain combines TRBV7-6 with TRBJ2-5, with 8 bases lining up with TRBD2. There are 13 residues in the CDR3. CDR1 SGHVS and CDR2 FNYEAQ come from the germline V gene. The trim removed 10 bases at V and 6 bases at J, leaving 10 bases unmatched. CDR3 sequence: CAKTGTSRKTQYF. The CDR3 nucleotides are TGTGCCAAAACCGGGACTAGTCGGAAGACCCAGTACTTC. Full variable domain (rest looked up from reference TRBV7-6 and TRBJ2-5): GAGVSQSPRYKVTKRGQDVALRCDPISGHVSLYWYRQALGQGPEFLTYFNYEAQQDKSGLPNDRFSAERPEGSISTLTIQRTEQRDSAMYRCAKTGTSRKTQYFGPGTRLLVL.

The rearrangement links TRBV7-2 to TRBJ2-3, with D unresolved. The CDR3 consists of 15 residues. CDR1 SGHTA and CDR2 FQGNSA come from the germline V gene. Trimming pared 4 bases from V and 5 bases from J, leaving 16 bases between. The CDR3 reads CASSSIREFRDTQYF. The DNA for the CDR3 is TGTGCCAGCAGCTCAATCAGAGAGTTTAGAGATACGCAGTATTTT. Using reference TRBV7-2 and TRBJ2-3 for the parts outside the CDR3, the full variable domain is GAGVSQSPSNKVTEKGKDVELRCDPISGHTALYWYRQSLGQGLEFLIYFQGNSAPDKSGLPSDRFSAERTGGSVSTLTIQRTQQEDSAVYLCASSSIREFRDTQYFGPGTRLTVL.

This clonotype was found a few times. The chain uses TRBV18 and TRBJ2-5; D perhaps matches TRBD2 (5 bases). Germline V gene data show CDR1 as KGHSH and CDR2 as LQKENI. V lost 2 bases to trimming and J lost 4 bases, with 11 bases between them. The CDR3 extends over 14 amino acids. This CDR3 reads CASSPSRGTETQYF. CDR3 sequence (DNA): TGTGCCAGCTCACCAAGTCGGGGTACAGAGACCCAGTACTTC.

The table lists this clonotype with many counts. The chain joins TRBV4-2 to TRBJ2-7; 10 positions agree with TRBD2. Germline trimming cut 0 bases from V and 5 bases from J; bases unmatched to any gene: 7. CDR1 and CDR2 from the germline V gene are LGHNA and YNFKEQ. The CDR3 has 16 amino acids. The DNA for the CDR3 is TGTGCCAGCAGCCAAGAGCCGGGACTAGCGTCTCACGAGCAGTACTTC. It codes for CASSQEPGLASHEQYF.

As regards this clonotype: This may arise from a read error, as a much more abundant clone is one base away. A read error is likely, as this CDR3 ends without the conserved phenylalanine or tryptophan. V usage is TRBV9 and J usage is TRBJ2-7; D is unresolved. This CDR3 has 14 amino acids. CDR1 is SGDLS and CDR2 is YYNGEE in the germline V gene. Trimming removed 0 bases at V and 6 bases at J, with 13 bases between. The CDR3 here is CASSVADWGSEQYL. The CDR3 DNA follows: TGTGCCAGCAGCGTAGCCGATTGGGGATCCGAGCAGTACCTC.

This clonotype was found many times. The rearrangement links TRBV9 to TRBJ1-4; possibly TRBD1 for D (5 bases). The germline V gene has CDR1 SGDLS and CDR2 YYNGEE. The V gene lost 0 bases and the J gene lost 8 bases, with 14 bases spanning the gap. This CDR3 comprises 15 residues. The DNA of the CDR3 is TGTGCCAGCAGCGTAGCTGATAGGGGAGGCGAAAAACTGTTTTTT. Protein sequence: CASSVADRGGEKLFF.

This clonotype was counted ten times or more. The rearrangement links TRBV7-8 to TRBJ2-5; D is possibly TRBD1 (6 bases). The CDR3 extends over 15 amino acids. CDR1 and CDR2 from the germline V gene are SGHVS and FQNEAQ. Trimming left V 2 bases short and J 0 bases short, with 10 bases between. The CDR3 spells CASSLSRGHQETQYF. Written as DNA, the CDR3 is TGTGCCAGCAGCTTATCCAGGGGCCACCAAGAGACCCAGTACTTC.

This clonotype has a handful of counts. The V call is TRBV4-3, the J call TRBJ2-2, with D uncertain. CDR1 and CDR2 from the germline V gene are LGHNA and YSLEER. The V gene lost 3 bases and the J gene lost 5 bases, with 19 bases spanning the gap. There are 17 residues in the CDR3. The CDR3 bases are TGCGCCAGCAGCCAGTCATGGGTATCGGCTGAAACCGGGGAGCTGTTTTTT. It translates to CASSQSWVSAETGELFF.

This clonotype has ten or more counts. The chain is built from TRBV5-1 and TRBJ1-6; 8 nucleotides align to TRBD1. V lost 4 bases to trimming and J lost 9 bases; unmatched junction nucleotides: 6. Germline lookup yields CDR1 SGHRS and CDR2 YFSETQ. The CDR3 contains 14 residues. CDR3 in DNA: TGCGCCAGCAGCCGGACAGGGTGGAGTTCACCCCTCCACTTT. Residues: CASSRTGWSSPLHF.

CDR3 nucleotides: TGTGCCAGCAGTTTCTCCCGGACAACTAATGAAAAACTGTTTTTT. Translation gives CASSFSRTTNEKLFF. V usage is TRBV2 and J usage is TRBJ1-4; D call uncertain. The ends were cut back, 5 bases at V and 0 bases at J, with 10 bases in the middle. The CDR3 covers 15 residues. The germline V gene has CDR1 SNHLY and CDR2 FYNNEI.

The rearrangement joins TRBV7-2 to TRBJ2-7; D possibly uses TRBD1 or TRBD2 (7 bases each). V lost 5 bases and J 6 bases, leaving 26 bases between the germline ends. The germline CDR1 and CDR2 sequences are SGHTA and FQGNSA. There are 17 residues in the CDR3. In DNA form, the CDR3 reads TGTGCCAGCAGCAGCGCAGGGGGACTACGAGGTTGGGGCGAGCAGTACTTC. It encodes CASSSAGGLRGWGEQYF.

As to this clonotype: A single base separates this from a much larger clone, so it may be a read error. The chain is built from TRBV19 and TRBJ2-5; tentative D call: TRBD2 (5 bases). The CDR3 covers 12 residues. CDR1 and CDR2 from the germline V gene are LNHDA and SQIVND (reference sequence). The CDR3 region has the DNA TGTGCCAGTAGTATAGTCGGGGAGACCCGGTACTTC. Protein: CASSIVGETRYF.

Points on this clonotype: A much larger clone sits a single nucleotide away, making a read error possible. The V call is TRBV7-9, the J call TRBJ1-2; perhaps TRBD1 as D (5 bases). Germline CDR1 reads SEHNR; CDR2 reads FQNEAQ (reference sequence). The CDR3 extends over 15 amino acids. The CDR3 DNA sequence: TGTGCCAGCAGTGACACGGGACGGCCAAACTATAGCTACACCTTC. This gives the protein CASSDTGRPNYSYTF.